The 23 T cell receptor beta chains below were found in one sample sequenced in a study of tumor-infiltrating lymphocytes in primary liver carcinoma. Joint extraction of RNA and DNA used 20-30 mg of bulk tissue that was unsorted. TCR beta cDNA was made from approximately 500 ng total RNA with a constant-region primer. Three-round nested multiplex PCR performed with slightly modified ARM-PCR produced the TCR beta libraries. The opening two PCR rounds, around 11 cycles each, paired TRBV1-TRBV30 forward primers with a C-beta reverse primer. TCRdb reprocessed the multiplex PCR reads with MiXCR, giving one entry per CDR3 protein. The sample lists approximately 110,000 distinct CDR3 sequences; 55% to 75% were seen once. The sequenced sample consisted of liver tumor tissue from sampling region 3. Subset here: tumor region T3, left-lateral pole. The receptors stem from a woman aged 60-70 years with primary liver carcinoma and hepatitis B virus infection.

Turning to this clonotype: One junction end disagrees with the germline gene, perhaps due to a read error. J is TRBJ2-3 and V is TRBV28, with TRBD2 identical over 9 bases. Per germline, CDR1 MDHEN and CDR2 SYDVKM. This CDR3 spans 20 amino acids. The CDR3 sequence is CAITFPPGLSGGASIDTQYF. CDR3 in DNA: TGTGCCATCACCTTCCCCCCTGGACTTAGCGGGGGAGCTAGCATAGATACGCAGTATTTT.

As for this clonotype: Since a much larger clone is just one base distant, this may be a read error. This chain uses TRBV5-4 with TRBJ2-2; a weak D match, TRBD2 (6 bases). There are 15 residues in the CDR3. CDR1 and CDR2 from the germline V gene are SGHNT and YYREEE (reference sequence). CDR3 nucleotides: TGTGCCAGCAGCTTTGGGGGAGGTGACACCGGGGAGCTGCTTTTT. Amino acids: CASSFGGGDTGELLF. Using reference TRBV5-4 and TRBJ2-2 for the parts outside the CDR3, the full variable domain is ETGVTQSPTHLIKTRGQQVTLRCSSQSGHNTVSWYQQALGQGPQFIFQYYREEENGRGNFPPRFSGLQFPNYSSELNVNALELDDSALYLCASSFGGGDTGELLFGEGSRLTVL.

As concerns this clonotype: Just one base apart from a much larger clone, this may be a read error. The chain couples TRBV2 to TRBJ2-7; the D is unclear. Germline CDR1 reads SNHLY; CDR2 reads FYNNEI. With 4 bases removed from V and 4 bases from J, the gap between germline ends came to 11 bases. The CDR3 loop spans 13 amino acids. CDR3 amino acids: CASSGTWIYEQYF. The CDR3 bases are TGTGCCAGCAGTGGAACATGGATATACGAGCAGTACTTC.

This clonotype was counted only a few times. In this CDR3 the conserved last residue, phenylalanine or tryptophan, is missing, so a read error is likely. The DNA is omitted, as the CDR3 cannot be located on it reliably, and the CDR3 follows TCRdb's listing. The V call is TRBV5-4, the J call TRBJ2-1; TRBD1 is the table's D call, not checked against the DNA. Ends included, the CDR3 has 14 residues. CDR1 is SGHNT and CDR2 is YYREEE in the germline V gene (reference sequence). CDR3 in amino acids: CASTRGQGLVERFL.

A note on this clonotype: A read error is likely, as this CDR3 ends without the conserved phenylalanine or tryptophan. The rearrangement uses TRBV11-2 and TRBJ2-3; D ambiguous. The CDR3 sequence is 14 residues long. From germline, CDR1 is SGHAT and CDR2 FQNNGV. The CDR3 protein is CASSMGFPTDAQYL. Written as DNA, the CDR3 is TGTGCCAGTAGCATGGGGTTTCCCACAGATGCGCAGTATCTT.

To note about this clonotype: A read error may account for a junction end that differs from germline. This chain uses TRBV11-2 with TRBJ2-6, with 7 bases fitting TRBD2. The CDR3 loop spans 18 amino acids. Germline V CDR1 and CDR2: SGHAT, FQNNGV. CDR3 DNA sequence: TGTGCCAGCAGCTCAGTACTAGCGTCGACCTCTCGGGCCAACGTCCTGACTTTC. This translates into CASSSVLASTSRANVLTF.

The chain uses TRBV2 and TRBJ2-3; D might be TRBD1 or TRBD2, each matching 6 bases. CDR1 SNHLY and CDR2 FYNNEI come from the germline V gene. The CDR3 sequence is 16 residues long. The germline V and J ends were trimmed by 6 bases and 0 bases, with 16 bases remaining between them. CDR3: CASSLGGAWSTDTQYF. The CDR3 DNA follows: TGTGCCAGCAGCCTGGGGGGCGCTTGGAGCACAGATACGCAGTATTTT.

This clonotype was found a few times. V gene TRBV28 combines with J gene TRBJ1-3; D possibly corresponds to TRBD1 (6 bases). Germline V gene sequence: CDR1 MDHEN, CDR2 SYDVKM. The CDR3 totals 16 residues. Trimming took off 0 bases at V and 4 bases at J, with 13 bases between the two ends. In DNA form, the CDR3 reads TGTGCCAGCAGTTTATGGGGAGGGGGTCGCGGAAACACCATATATTTT. Its translation is CASSLWGGGRGNTIYF.

In the case of this clonotype: Compared with germline, one end of the junction differs, possibly owing to a read error. The V gene is TRBV12-3 or TRBV12-4, the J gene TRBJ2-7; D remains ambiguous. The length of the CDR3 is 12 residues. The DNA for the CDR3 is TGTACCAGCAGTTCCCGCCCCTACGGGCAGTACTTC. Residues: CTSSSRPYGQYF.

This clonotype was picked up many times. The chain joins TRBV5-1 to TRBJ2-3; possibly TRBD1 or TRBD2 for D (6 bases each). The V end was cut by 9 bases, the J end by 3 bases, with 17 bases between. Germline V gene sequence: CDR1 SGHRS, CDR2 YFSETQ. The CDR3 totals 14 residues. This CDR3 is CATSTGRRTDTQYF. Here the CDR3 DNA reads TGCGCCACCTCTACAGGGAGGAGGACAGATACGCAGTATTTT.

This clonotype showed up just a few times. The CDR3 here is CASSYDLAPLNNEQFF. The CDR3 nucleotides read TGTGCCAGCAGCTACGATCTTGCCCCGTTAAACAATGAGCAGTTCTTC. This chain uses TRBV7-9 with TRBJ2-1; D is uncertain. The CDR3 extends over 16 amino acids. With 4 bases removed from V and 5 bases from J, the gap between germline ends came to 18 bases. In germline, CDR1 is SEHNR, CDR2 FQNEAQ (reference sequence).

The rearrangement joins TRBV5-1 to TRBJ2-5; D not resolved. The CDR3 contains 13 residues. Per the germline V gene, CDR1 is SGHRS and CDR2 is YFSETQ. V was trimmed by 4 bases and J by 8 bases, leaving 15 bases between them. CDR3 nucleotide sequence: TGCGCCAGCAGCCCTGATCGGTTAGATACCCAGTACTTC. Protein sequence: CASSPDRLDTQYF. Combining the CDR3 with reference TRBV5-1 and TRBJ2-5 gives the whole variable domain KAGVTQTPRYLIKTRGQQVTLSCSPISGHRSVSWYQQTPGQGLQFLFEYFSETQRNKGNFPGRFSGRQFSNSRSEMNVSTLELGDSALYLCASSPDRLDTQYFGPGTRLLVL.

This clonotype was observed a few times. The junction departs from germline at one end; a sequencing error may be responsible. V gene TRBV11-2 combines with J gene TRBJ2-1; 8 bases match TRBD2. The germline V gene has CDR1 SGHAT and CDR2 FQNNGV. This CDR3 comprises 15 residues. Written as DNA, the CDR3 is TGTGTCAGCACCGTGGGGGCGGGAGGTGTCAGTGAGCAGTTCTTC. Protein: CVSTVGAGGVSEQFF.

Worth noting for this clonotype: This is likely a read error, given that the CDR3 carries no conserved phenylalanine or tryptophan at its end. The gene calls are TRBV12-3 or TRBV12-4 and TRBJ2-1; D remains unclear. V lost 2 bases, J lost 3 bases, and 11 bases lay in between. The CDR3 consists of 15 residues. This chain's CDR3 is CASSLTGVLYNEQFL. CDR3 DNA sequence: TGTGCCAGCAGTTTAACTGGAGTACTCTACAATGAGCAGTTCCTC.

A word on this clonotype: Relative to the germline gene, one junction end is altered; a read error may explain this. The V gene is TRBV6-5, the J gene TRBJ1-1; D remains unclear. The CDR3 covers 15 residues. The germline V gene has CDR1 MNHEY and CDR2 SVGAGI. The CDR3 reads CASIPTPTSNTEASF. CDR3 coding DNA: TGTGCCAGCATCCCGACGCCTACATCGAACACTGAAGCTTCCTTT.

The genes are TRBV7-6 and TRBJ2-1, with 14 bases that match TRBD2. The V gene's germline CDR1 is SGHVS and CDR2 FNYEAQ. The ends lost 4 bases at V and 6 bases at J; junction bases unmatched: 5. The CDR3 has 16 residues. CDR3 nucleotide sequence: TGTGCCAGCAGCTCCACCGGGACTAGCGGGAGCAATGAGCAGTTCTTC. It translates to CASSSTGTSGSNEQFF.

This clonotype was counted once. The chain has TRBV11-2 and TRBJ2-2, with a possible D match to TRBD2 (5 bases). The CDR3 loop spans 14 amino acids. CDR1 and CDR2 from the germline V gene are SGHAT and FQNNGV. Trimming cost V 4 bases and J 9 bases, with 15 bases left between them. The CDR3 region has the DNA TGTGCCAGCAGCTCTAGAGTGGGGAGCAGGGAGCTGTTTTTT. Translating gives CASSSRVGSRELFF.

This clonotype was seen at least ten times. The rearrangement uses TRBV6-6 and TRBJ1-4, with a possible D match to TRBD1 (5 bases). CDR1 MNHNY and CDR2 SVGAGI come from the germline V gene (reference sequence). This CDR3 contains 14 residues. V lost 8 bases, J lost 8 bases, and 18 bases lay in between. CDR3 loop: CASRERGAGEKLFF. CDR3 nucleotides: TGTGCCAGCCGAGAGAGGGGTGCTGGAGAAAAACTGTTTTTT.

Regarding this clonotype: A junction end diverges from the germline sequence, so it may reflect a read error. The chain combines TRBV7-9 with TRBJ2-5, with D perhaps TRBD1 (5 bases). CDR1 and CDR2 (germline): SEHNR, FQNEAQ (reference sequence). This CDR3 spans 14 amino acids. The CDR3 DNA follows: TGTGCCAGGAGCTTAGTAACAGGACAAGAGACCCAGTACTTC. It specifies CARSLVTGQETQYF.

This clonotype showed up just once. A read error is possible here, since a much larger clone lies one base away. The V call is TRBV12-3 or TRBV12-4, the J call TRBJ1-1; TRBD1 agrees at 9 bases. The CDR3 contains 15 residues. V was clipped by 7 bases and J by 4 bases; unmatched bases: 10. CDR3 sequence: CASNSNRGRATEAFF. In DNA, the CDR3 is TGTGCCAGCAATTCCAACAGGGGGCGGGCCACTGAAGCTTTCTTT.

Remarks on this clonotype: One end of the junction is discordant with germline, which a read error may explain. The chain has TRBV11-2 and TRBJ2-2; tentative D call: TRBD2 (6 bases). This CDR3 is built from 16 residues. The V gene's germline CDR1 is SGHAT and CDR2 FQNNGV. The CDR3 region is CASSIQVSPAGGELLF. DNA of the CDR3: TGTGCCAGCAGCATACAGGTTTCCCCCGCGGGCGGGGAGCTGCTTTTT. Drawing the rest from reference TRBV11-2 and TRBJ2-2, the complete variable domain is EAGVAQSPRYKIIEKRQSVAFWCNPISGHATLYWYQQILGQGPKLLIQFQNNGVVDDSQLPKDRFSAERLKGVDSTLKIQPAKLEDSAVYLCASSIQVSPAGGELLFGEGSRLTVL.

This clonotype was observed many times. The V call is TRBV12-3 or TRBV12-4, the J call TRBJ2-7; D possibly uses TRBD1 or TRBD2 (6 bases each). Trimming cost V 6 bases and J 3 bases, with 15 bases left between them. The CDR3 sequence is 14 residues long. The CDR3 DNA is TGTGCCAGCAGGGAAGGGGGGTTGAGCTACGAGCAGTACTTC. The encoded protein is CASREGGLSYEQYF.

This clonotype was seen repeatedly, ten times or more. The J gene is TRBJ2-6, the V gene TRBV4-2, with D perhaps assigned TRBD1 or TRBD2 (6 bases each). V lost 4 bases and J 4 bases, leaving 14 bases between the germline ends. The CDR3 is made up of 16 amino acids. The germline V gene encodes CDR1 LGHNA and CDR2 YNFKEQ. The CDR3 sequence: CASSLYRDSGANVLTF. In nucleotides, the CDR3 is TGTGCCAGCAGCCTCTACAGGGACTCCGGGGCCAACGTCCTGACTTTC.